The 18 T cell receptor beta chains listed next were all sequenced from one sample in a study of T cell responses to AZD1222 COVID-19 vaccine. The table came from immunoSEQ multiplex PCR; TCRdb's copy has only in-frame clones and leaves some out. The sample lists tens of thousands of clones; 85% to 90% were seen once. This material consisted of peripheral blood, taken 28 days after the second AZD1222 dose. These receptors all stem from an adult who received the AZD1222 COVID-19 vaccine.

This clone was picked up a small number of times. CDR3 DNA sequence: TGTGCCAGCAGTCCCTCTAGCGGTTCACCCCTCCACTTT. Its translation: CASSPSSGSPLHF. V and J are TRBV28 and TRBJ1-6; D is unresolved. The CDR3 length is 13 residues. The V gene lost 5 bases and the J gene lost 9 bases, with 11 bases spanning the gap. The germline V gene has CDR1 MDHEN and CDR2 SYDVKM.

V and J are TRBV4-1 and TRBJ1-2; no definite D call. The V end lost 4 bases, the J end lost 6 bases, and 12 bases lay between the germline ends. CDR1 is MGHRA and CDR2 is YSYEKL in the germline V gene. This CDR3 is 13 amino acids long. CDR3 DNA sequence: TGCGCCAGCAGCCCCCCTGCTGAGGATGGCTACACCTTC. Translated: CASSPPAEDGYTF.

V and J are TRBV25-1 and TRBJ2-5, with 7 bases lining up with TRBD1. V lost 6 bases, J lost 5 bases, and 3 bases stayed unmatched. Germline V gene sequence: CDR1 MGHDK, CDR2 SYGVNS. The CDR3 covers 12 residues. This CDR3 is CASSNRGETQYF. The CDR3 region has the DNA TGTGCCAGCAGCAACAGGGGCGAGACCCAGTACTTC.

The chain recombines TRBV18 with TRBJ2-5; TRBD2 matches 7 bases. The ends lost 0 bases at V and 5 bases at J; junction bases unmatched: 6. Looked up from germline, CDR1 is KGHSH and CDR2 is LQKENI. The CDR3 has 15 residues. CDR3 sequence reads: CASSPPTSAGETQYF. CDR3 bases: TGTGCCAGCTCACCACCCACTAGCGCCGGGGAGACCCAGTACTTC. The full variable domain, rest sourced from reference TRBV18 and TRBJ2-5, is NAGVMQNPRHLVRRRGQEARLRCSPMKGHSHVYWYRQLPEEGLKFMVYLQKENIIDESGMPKERFSAEFPKEGPSILRIQQVVRGDSAAYFCASSPPTSAGETQYFGPGTRLLVL.

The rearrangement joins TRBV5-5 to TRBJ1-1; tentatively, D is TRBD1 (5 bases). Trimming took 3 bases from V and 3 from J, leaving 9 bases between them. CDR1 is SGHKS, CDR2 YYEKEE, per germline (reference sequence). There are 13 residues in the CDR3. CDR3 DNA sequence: TGTGCCAGCAGCTGGTGGGGCTACACTGAAGCTTTCTTT. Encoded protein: CASSWWGYTEAFF.

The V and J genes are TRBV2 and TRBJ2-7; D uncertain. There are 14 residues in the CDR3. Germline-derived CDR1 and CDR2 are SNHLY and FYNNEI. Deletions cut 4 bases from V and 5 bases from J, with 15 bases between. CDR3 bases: TGTGCCAGCAGTGCCCGACTGCCCGGCGACGAGCAGTACTTC. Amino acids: CASSARLPGDEQYF. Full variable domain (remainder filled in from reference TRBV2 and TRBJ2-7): EPEVTQTPSHQVTQMGQEVILRCVPISNHLYFYWYRQILGQKVEFLVSFYNNEISEKSEIFDDQFSVERPDGSNFTLKIRSTKLEDSAMYFCASSARLPGDEQYFGPGTRLTVT.

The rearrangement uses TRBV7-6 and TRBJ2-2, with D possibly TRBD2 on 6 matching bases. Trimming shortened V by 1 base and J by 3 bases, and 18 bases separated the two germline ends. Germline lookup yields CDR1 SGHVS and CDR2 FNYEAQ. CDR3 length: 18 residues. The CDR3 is CASSLVGRRGGHTGELFF. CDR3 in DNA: TGTGCCAGCAGCTTAGTGGGGCGGCGGGGAGGCCACACCGGGGAGCTGTTTTTT. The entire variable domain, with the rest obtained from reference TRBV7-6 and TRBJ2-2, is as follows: GAGVSQSPRYKVTKRGQDVALRCDPISGHVSLYWYRQALGQGPEFLTYFNYEAQQDKSGLPNDRFSAERPEGSISTLTIQRTEQRDSAMYRCASSLVGRRGGHTGELFFGEGSRLTVL.

The CDR3 region has the DNA TGTGCCAGCAGCTTGTCGGGCAGGAACTATGGCTACACCTTC. Translation: CASSLSGRNYGYTF. This chain links TRBV11-2 with TRBJ1-2; D gene ambiguous. The V gene lost 3 bases and the J gene lost 2 bases, with 10 bases spanning the gap. CDR1 SGHAT and CDR2 FQNNGV come from the germline V gene. The CDR3 runs 14 residues.

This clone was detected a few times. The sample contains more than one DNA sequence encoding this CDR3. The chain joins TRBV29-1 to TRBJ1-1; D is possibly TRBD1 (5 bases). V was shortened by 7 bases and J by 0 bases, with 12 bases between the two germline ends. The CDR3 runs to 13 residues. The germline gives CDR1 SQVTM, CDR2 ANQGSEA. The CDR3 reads CSADRGLNTEAFF. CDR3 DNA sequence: TGCAGCGCTGACCGGGGCTTGAACACTGAAGCTTTCTTT.

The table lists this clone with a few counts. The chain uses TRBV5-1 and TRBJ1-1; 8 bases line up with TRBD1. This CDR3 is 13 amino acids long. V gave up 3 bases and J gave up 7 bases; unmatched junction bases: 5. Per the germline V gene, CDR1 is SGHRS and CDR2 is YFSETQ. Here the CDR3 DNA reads TGCGCCAGCAGCTATGGACAGGGAGGTGAAGCTTTCTTT. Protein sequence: CASSYGQGGEAFF.

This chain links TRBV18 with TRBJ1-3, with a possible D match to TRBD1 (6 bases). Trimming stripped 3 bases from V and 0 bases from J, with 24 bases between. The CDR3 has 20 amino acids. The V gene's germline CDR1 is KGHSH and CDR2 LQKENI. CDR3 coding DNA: TGTGCCAGCTCACCTTACACAGGACAGAGGGAAGGGGGCTCTGGAAACACCATATATTTT. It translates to CASSPYTGQREGGSGNTIYF.

CDR3 nucleotide sequence: TGTGCCAGCAGCGCCTGGACAGGGACTGAAGCTTTCTTT. Its protein product is CASSAWTGTEAFF. The chain combines TRBV7-8 with TRBJ1-1, with TRBD1 identical over 8 bases. The junction had 4 bases not matched to a gene; V was cut back by 5 bases and J by 5 bases. The CDR3 runs to 13 residues. From germline, CDR1 is SGHVS and CDR2 FQNEAQ.

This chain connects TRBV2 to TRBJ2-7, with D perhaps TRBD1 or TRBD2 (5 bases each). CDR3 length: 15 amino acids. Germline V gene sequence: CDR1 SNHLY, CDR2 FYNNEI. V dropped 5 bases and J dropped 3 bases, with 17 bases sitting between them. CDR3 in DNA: TGTGCCAGCAGTTTAGAGGGGAAGGGTCTCTACGAGCAGTACTTC. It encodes CASSLEGKGLYEQYF.

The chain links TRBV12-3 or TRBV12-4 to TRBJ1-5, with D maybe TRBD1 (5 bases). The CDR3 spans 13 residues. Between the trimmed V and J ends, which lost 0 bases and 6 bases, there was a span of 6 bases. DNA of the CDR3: TGTGCCAGCAGTTTAGCCCAGGGTCAGCCCCAGCATTTT. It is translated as CASSLAQGQPQHF.

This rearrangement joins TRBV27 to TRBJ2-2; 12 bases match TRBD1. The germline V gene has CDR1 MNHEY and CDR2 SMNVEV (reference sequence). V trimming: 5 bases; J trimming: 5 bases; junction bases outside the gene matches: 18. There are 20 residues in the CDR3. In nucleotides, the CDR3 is TGTGCCAGCAGTCCACCGGGACAGGGGGCGTTAGATCGAAGAACCGGGGAGCTGTTTTTT. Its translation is CASSPPGQGALDRRTGELFF.

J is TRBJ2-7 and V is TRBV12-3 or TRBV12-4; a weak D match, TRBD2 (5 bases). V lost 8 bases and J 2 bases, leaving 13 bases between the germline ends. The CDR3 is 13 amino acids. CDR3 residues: CASSGFPTYEQYF. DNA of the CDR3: TGTGCCAGCTCGGGATTCCCGACCTACGAGCAGTACTTC.

The CDR3 here is CASSEGPGELFF. In nucleotides, the CDR3 is TGTGCCAGCAGTGAGGGTCCCGGGGAGCTGTTTTTT. The chain joins TRBV2 to TRBJ2-2, with D hard to call. The germline V and J ends were trimmed by 3 bases and 6 bases, with 5 bases remaining between them. Germline V gives CDR1 SNHLY, CDR2 FYNNEI. This CDR3 has 12 residues. Drawing the rest from reference TRBV2 and TRBJ2-2, the complete variable domain is EPEVTQTPSHQVTQMGQEVILRCVPISNHLYFYWYRQILGQKVEFLVSFYNNEISEKSEIFDDQFSVERPDGSNFTLKIRSTKLEDSAMYFCASSEGPGELFFGEGSRLTVL.

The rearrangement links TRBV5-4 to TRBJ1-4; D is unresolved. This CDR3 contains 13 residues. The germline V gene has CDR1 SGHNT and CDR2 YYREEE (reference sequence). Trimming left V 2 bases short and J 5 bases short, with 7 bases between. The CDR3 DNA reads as TGTGCCAGCAGCTTTCAAGGGAATGAAAAACTGTTTTTT. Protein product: CASSFQGNEKLFF.